The 7 T cell receptor beta chains below come from one sample, sequenced in a study of blood T cell repertoires in COVID-19. Profiled with immunoSEQ multiplex PCR; TCRdb holds only in-frame clones, not every one. The sample contains approximately 200,000 clones, approximately 90% of which appear only once. The sequenced sample was PBMCs or T cells enriched from blood (not recorded which). These receptors were collected from a man between 18 and 35 years old with acute COVID-19.

This chain uses TRBV19 with TRBJ2-5; possibly TRBD2 for D (6 bases). In germline, CDR1 is LNHDA, CDR2 SQIVND (reference sequence). V was clipped by 11 bases and J by 5 bases, with 15 bases between them. CDR3 length: 12 amino acids. In DNA, the CDR3 is TGTGCCTCCCAAGCGGCGGGGGAGACCCAGTACTTC. Translating it yields CASQAAGETQYF.

This sequence joins TRBV21-1 and TRBJ2-2; TRBD1 was called by the table and not checked on the DNA. TRBV21-1 is a listed pseudogene. CDR3 length: 17 residues. In DNA form, the CDR3 reads TGTGCCAGCAGCTACCGCCGAGACAGGGTGAACACCGGGGAGCTGTTTTTT. Its protein product is CASSYRRDRVNTGELFF.

The rearrangement uses TRBV7-9 and TRBJ2-1; a possible D gene is TRBD1 (6 bases). The CDR3 has 14 amino acids. Germline CDR1 is SEHNR and CDR2 is FQNEAQ (reference sequence). V was cut by 9 bases and J by 9 bases, with 21 bases left in between. CDR3 nucleotides: TGTGCCAGTCAGCCAGGGGCCACCTGGGCTGAGCAGTTCTTC. As protein: CASQPGATWAEQFF.

The chain uses TRBV6-5 and TRBJ1-1, with 9 bases fitting TRBD1. CDR3 length: 15 residues. V shed 8 bases, J shed 4 bases, and the junction held 11 bases outside the gene matches. Per germline, CDR1 MNHEY and CDR2 SVGAGI. The CDR3 nucleotides read TGTGCCAGCGACAAGACAGGGGGGGGCGGCACTGAAGCTTTCTTT. It yields the protein CASDKTGGGGTEAFF.

V and J are TRBV5-1 and TRBJ2-5; maybe TRBD1 (7 bases). The length of the CDR3 is 15 residues. Germline V gene lookup returns CDR1 SGHRS and CDR2 YFSETQ. V lost 2 bases, J lost 2 bases, and 13 bases lay in between. The CDR3 loop reads CASSFGSGGQETQYF. CDR3 coding DNA: TGCGCCAGCAGCTTCGGGTCAGGGGGGCAAGAGACCCAGTACTTC.

The rearrangement joins TRBV4-3 to TRBJ2-7, with 7 nucleotides matching TRBD1. The J segment lost 0 bases and the V segment lost 0 bases, leaving 2 bases of the junction unmatched. There are 15 residues in the CDR3. The germline CDR1 and CDR2 sequences are LGHNA and YSLEER. The CDR3 nucleotides read TGCGCCAGCAGCCAAGAAAGGGGGCCCTCCTACGAGCAGTACTTC. Amino acids: CASSQERGPSYEQYF.

This clone was seen a few times. The rearrangement uses TRBV3-1 (or the pseudogene TRBV3-2) and TRBJ2-3, with 14 nucleotides matching TRBD2. Germline CDR1 is LGHDT and CDR2 is YNNKEL (reference sequence). V gave up 9 bases and J gave up 0 bases; unmatched junction bases: 2. The CDR3 sequence is 15 residues long. The CDR3 coding sequence is TGTGCCAGTCGGACTAGCGGGAGGAGCACAGATACGCAGTATTTT. This codes for CASRTSGRSTDTQYF.